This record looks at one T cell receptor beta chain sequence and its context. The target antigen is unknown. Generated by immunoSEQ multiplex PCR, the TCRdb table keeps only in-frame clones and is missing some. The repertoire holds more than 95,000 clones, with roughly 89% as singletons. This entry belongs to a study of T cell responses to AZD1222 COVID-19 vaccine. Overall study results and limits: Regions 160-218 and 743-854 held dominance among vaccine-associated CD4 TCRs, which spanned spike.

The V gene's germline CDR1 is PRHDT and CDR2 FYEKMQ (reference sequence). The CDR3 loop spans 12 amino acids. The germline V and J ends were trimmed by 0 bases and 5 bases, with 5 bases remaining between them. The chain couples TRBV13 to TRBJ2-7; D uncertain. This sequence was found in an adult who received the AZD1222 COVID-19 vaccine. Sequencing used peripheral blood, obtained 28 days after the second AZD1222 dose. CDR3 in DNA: TGTGCCAGCAGCTTAGGCTCTGACGAGCAGTACTTC. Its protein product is CASSLGSDEQYF.